Below, 28 T cell receptor beta chains from the same sample are listed, as sequenced in a study of blood T cell repertoires in COVID-19. TCRdb's table, derived via immunoSEQ multiplex PCR, lists solely in-frame clones and lacks some. The data show more than 60,000 clones, with roughly 86% seen just once and about 22% held by the top ten. The sample taken for sequencing was peripheral blood. These receptors originate from a woman between 50 and 59 years old with active or convalescent COVID-19.

The CDR3 is CATRSRTGADYGYTF. The CDR3 nucleotides are TGTGCCACCAGGTCCCGGACAGGGGCTGACTATGGCTACACCTTC. This sequence joins TRBV5-8 and TRBJ1-2; the match to TRBD1 covers 9 bases. V lost 9 bases and J lost 3; bases outside the gene matches: 12. The CDR3 is 15 residues long. Germline V lookup: CDR1 SGHTS, CDR2 YDEGEE.

This clone was seen once. V usage is TRBV12-3 or TRBV12-4 and J usage is TRBJ2-1, with TRBD2 identical over 14 bases. The J segment lost 14 bases and the V segment lost 9 bases, leaving 6 bases of the junction unmatched. The CDR3 sequence is 12 residues long. DNA of the CDR3: TGTGCCAGTGGGACTAGCGGGAGAGTGGAGTTCTTC. Translation gives CASGTSGRVEFF.

The DNA for the CDR3 is TGTGCCAGCAGCGTAGGGAGCGGTGGGGTGGCCGGGGAGCTGTTTTTT. Translating it yields CASSVGSGGVAGELFF. V is TRBV9 and J is TRBJ2-2, with D perhaps matching TRBD2 (5 bases). V was trimmed by 0 bases and J by 6 bases, leaving 15 bases between them. This CDR3 spans 16 amino acids. The V gene's germline CDR1 is SGDLS and CDR2 YYNGEE.

This chain uses TRBV11-2 with TRBJ2-5, with TRBD1 identical over 8 bases. Looked up from germline, CDR1 is SGHAT and CDR2 is FQNNGV. The CDR3 length is 15 residues. Trimming removed 5 bases from V and 5 bases from J; junction bases left unmatched: 10. CDR3 in DNA: TGTGCCAGCAGCCCCCAGACAGGGGAAAGTGAGACCCAGTACTTC. Protein sequence: CASSPQTGESETQYF.

This chain connects TRBV5-5 to TRBJ2-2; tentatively, D is TRBD1 (5 bases). Trimming shortened V by 2 bases and J by 4 bases, and 6 bases separated the two germline ends. Germline V gene lookup returns CDR1 SGHKS and CDR2 YYEKEE (reference sequence). CDR3 size: 13 residues. The DNA for the CDR3 is TGTGCCAGCAGCTTTAGGGGCACCGGGGAGCTGTTTTTT. Amino acids: CASSFRGTGELFF. Drawing the rest from reference TRBV5-5 and TRBJ2-2, the complete variable domain is DAGVTQSPTHLIKTRGQQVTLRCSPISGHKSVSWYQQVLGQGPQFIFQYYEKEERGRGNFPDRFSARQFPNYSSELNVNALLLGDSALYLCASSFRGTGELFFGEGSRLTVL.

This clone has a handful of counts. The chain has TRBV27 and TRBJ1-2, with D perhaps matching TRBD1 (5 bases). The CDR3 has 13 amino acids. V lost 4 bases and J 7 bases, leaving 13 bases between the germline ends. Per germline, CDR1 MNHEY and CDR2 SMNVEV (reference sequence). CDR3 protein: CASSSSGTSGYTF. As DNA, the CDR3 is TGTGCCAGCAGTTCATCCGGGACTTCTGGCTACACCTTC.

The V gene is TRBV6-5, the J gene TRBJ1-5; 10 bases line up with TRBD1. This CDR3 has 15 amino acids. V trimming: 7 bases; J trimming: 2 bases; junction bases outside the gene matches: 5. Germline values: CDR1 MNHEY, CDR2 SVGAGI. CDR3 DNA: TGTGCCAGCAAGTCCGGGACAGGGGGCAATCAGCCCCAGCATTTT. Encoded protein: CASKSGTGGNQPQHF.

In this sample, this clone turned up once. The V call is TRBV19, the J call TRBJ2-1; D possibly corresponds to TRBD2 (6 bases). The CDR3 has 17 residues. From germline, CDR1 is LNHDA and CDR2 SQIVND (reference sequence). V gave up 2 bases and J gave up 4 bases, with 18 bases separating them. CDR3 residues: CASSIFGGKLVYNEQFF. CDR3 nucleotides: TGTGCCAGTAGTATATTTGGGGGGAAGCTCGTTTACAATGAGCAGTTCTTC.

The CDR3 protein is CASSFAGIYEQYF. The CDR3 DNA reads as TGTGCCAGCAGTTTCGCAGGAATTTACGAGCAGTACTTC. The rearrangement joins TRBV12-3 or TRBV12-4 to TRBJ2-7; D is uncertain. This CDR3 is built from 13 residues. V shed 3 bases and J shed 4 bases, with 10 bases lying between them.

Only a few counts were recorded for this clone. The rearrangement joins TRBV6-5 to TRBJ2-1; TRBD2 might be the D (6 bases). The CDR3 runs 13 residues. Trimming removed 6 bases from V and 7 bases from J, with 13 bases in between. Germline V gene lookup returns CDR1 MNHEY and CDR2 SVGAGI. Here the CDR3 reads CASSWETRNEQFF. In DNA form, the CDR3 reads TGTGCCAGCAGCTGGGAGACTAGAAATGAGCAGTTCTTC.

The rearrangement joins TRBV10-1 to TRBJ2-1; 10 positions agree with TRBD2. CDR1 is WNHNN, CDR2 SYGVQD, per germline (reference sequence). V trimming: 2 bases; J trimming: 8 bases; junction bases outside the gene matches: 6. The CDR3 covers 15 residues. For the CDR3, the DNA is TGCGCCAGCAGTGAGCTAGCGGGAGCCGGTCATGAGCAGTTCTTC. It translates to CASSELAGAGHEQFF.

V gene TRBV18 combines with J gene TRBJ1-1; 9 bases are a match to TRBD1. Germline V gene sequence: CDR1 KGHSH, CDR2 LQKENI. This CDR3 has 16 amino acids. The trim removed 8 bases at V and 1 base at J, leaving 11 bases unmatched. The CDR3 sequence is CASTQGAPGANTEAFF. CDR3 nucleotide sequence: TGTGCCAGCACACAGGGGGCGCCGGGGGCGAACACTGAAGCTTTCTTT.

This clone is large (0.1 to 1%) by share. J is TRBJ2-7 and V is TRBV29-1; no definite D call. With 5 bases removed from V and 0 bases from J, the gap between germline ends came to 11 bases. This CDR3 is 13 amino acids long. CDR1 is SQVTM and CDR2 is ANQGSEA in the germline V gene. CDR3 nucleotides: TGCAGCGTTCCGAGCCCCGACTCCTACGAGCAGTACTTC. Translation gives CSVPSPDSYEQYF.

The rearrangement joins TRBV15 to TRBJ1-1; D not certain. V was pared by 3 bases and J by 3 bases, with 11 bases between. The CDR3 is 14 amino acids. The germline V gene has CDR1 LNHNV and CDR2 YYDKDF (reference sequence). CDR3 sequence reads: CATSSGEVDTEAFF. DNA for the CDR3: TGTGCCACCAGCAGCGGGGAGGTTGACACTGAAGCTTTCTTT.

The chain employs TRBV27 and TRBJ2-7; 9 bases are shared with TRBD2. This CDR3 region has 18 residues. The trim removed 2 bases at V and 3 bases at J, leaving 14 bases unmatched. CDR1 and CDR2 (germline): MNHEY, SMNVEV (reference sequence). The CDR3 here is CASSLPLYLAGKVYEQYF. The CDR3 DNA is TGTGCCAGCAGTTTACCCCTCTATCTAGCGGGAAAGGTCTACGAGCAGTACTTC.

V is TRBV5-1 and J is TRBJ2-2; 7 bases match TRBD2. With V trimmed by 2 bases and J by 1 base, 5 bases remained unmatched. The CDR3 consists of 16 residues. Germline lookup yields CDR1 SGHRS and CDR2 YFSETQ. CDR3: CASSFRASGNTGELFF. DNA of the CDR3: TGCGCCAGCAGCTTTCGCGCTAGCGGGAACACCGGGGAGCTGTTTTTT.

The chain employs TRBV29-1 and TRBJ1-1; TRBD1 matches 7 bases. The CDR3 totals 16 residues. The germline V gene has CDR1 SQVTM and CDR2 ANQGSEA. The V and J ends lost 3 bases and 0 bases, in that order; junction bases with no gene match: 10. CDR3 amino acids: CSVEGQFPLMNTEAFF. The CDR3 bases are TGCAGCGTTGAGGGACAGTTCCCCCTCATGAACACTGAAGCTTTCTTT.

The chain recombines TRBV12-3 or TRBV12-4 with TRBJ1-1; D is unresolved. V lost 3 bases, J lost 2 bases, and 7 bases lay in between. The CDR3 totals 13 residues. CDR3: CASSLYYNTEAFF. As DNA, the CDR3 is TGTGCCAGCAGTTTGTATTATAACACTGAAGCTTTCTTT.

This clone has only one observation. This rearrangement joins TRBV9 to TRBJ2-1; possibly TRBD2 for D (6 bases). The CDR3 extends over 16 amino acids. V was pared by 0 bases and J by 2 bases, with 12 bases between. Germline CDR1 and CDR2: SGDLS and YYNGEE. The CDR3 bases are TGTGCCAGCAGCGTAGTGGGCGGGGCAACCTACAATGAGCAGTTCTTC. This encodes CASSVVGGATYNEQFF.

V is TRBV27 and J is TRBJ1-2; 8 bases match TRBD1. The J segment lost 8 bases and the V segment lost 1 base, leaving 9 bases of the junction unmatched. This CDR3 contains 15 residues. CDR1 and CDR2 from the germline V gene are MNHEY and SMNVEV (reference sequence). The CDR3 sequence is CASSLFGQGYWGYTF. The CDR3 DNA sequence: TGTGCCAGCAGTTTATTTGGACAGGGCTACTGGGGCTACACCTTC.

The CDR3 here is CASSLQPRVDREGYTF. DNA for the CDR3: TGTGCCAGCAGCCTACAACCCCGGGTTGACAGGGAGGGCTACACCTTC. V usage is TRBV7-6 and J usage is TRBJ1-2; 7 nucleotides match TRBD1. The CDR3 is made up of 16 amino acids. Germline V gives CDR1 SGHVS, CDR2 FNYEAQ. Unmatched junction bases numbered 17, after V lost 5 bases and J lost 8 bases.

V is TRBV6-5 and J is TRBJ2-1, with D possibly TRBD1 on 5 matching bases. This CDR3 has 12 residues. V lost 6 bases, J lost 8 bases, and 11 bases lay in between. Per the germline V gene, CDR1 is MNHEY and CDR2 is SVGAGI. In nucleotides, the CDR3 is TGTGCCAGCAGCGCAGACAGTGATGAGCAGTTCTTC. Translated, it gives CASSADSDEQFF.

The V and J genes are TRBV6-5 and TRBJ2-2; weak D call: TRBD2 (5 bases). The ends were cut back, 9 bases at V and 6 bases at J, with 17 bases in the middle. Germline CDR1 reads MNHEY; CDR2 reads SVGAGI. This CDR3 is built from 14 residues. The CDR3 DNA reads TGTGCCAGTTCCCAAAAGCAGAGGGCCGGGGAGCTGTTTTTT. It is translated as CASSQKQRAGELFF.

V usage is TRBV10-2 and J usage is TRBJ2-2; 9 bases match TRBD2. CDR3 size: 17 residues. After removal of 3 bases from V and 4 bases from J, the junction contained 9 bases not matched to a gene. CDR1 and CDR2 from the germline V gene are WSHSY and SAAADI. As DNA, the CDR3 is TGCGCCAGCAGTGACGGGCGGCTAGCGGGACGCACCGGGGAGCTGTTTTTT. Protein product: CASSDGRLAGRTGELFF.

This chain uses TRBV5-1 with TRBJ1-2; D call uncertain. The CDR3 has 12 residues. Germline CDR1 and CDR2: SGHRS and YFSETQ. Trimming removed 5 bases from V and 1 base from J, with 6 bases in between. As DNA, the CDR3 is TGCGCCAGCAGTGGAGATAACTATGGCTACACCTTC. This gives the protein CASSGDNYGYTF. The entire variable domain, with the rest obtained from reference TRBV5-1 and TRBJ1-2, is as follows: KAGVTQTPRYLIKTRGQQVTLSCSPISGHRSVSWYQQTPGQGLQFLFEYFSETQRNKGNFPGRFSGRQFSNSRSEMNVSTLELGDSALYLCASSGDNYGYTFGSGTRLTVV.

V and J are TRBV10-3 and TRBJ1-2, with D possibly matching TRBD1 (5 bases). This CDR3 comprises 12 residues. The V gene's germline CDR1 is ENHRY and CDR2 SYGVKD. V was clipped by 2 bases and J by 7 bases, with 8 bases between them. The CDR3 coding sequence is TGTGCCATCAGTGAGGGGGCGTTTGGCTACACCTTC. This encodes CAISEGAFGYTF.

The chain combines TRBV6-5 with TRBJ2-1, with D possibly matching TRBD2 (6 bases). The CDR3 length is 13 residues. Germline V gene lookup returns CDR1 MNHEY and CDR2 SVGAGI. Trimming shortened V by 2 bases and J by 16 bases, and 18 bases separated the two germline ends. CDR3 loop: CASSYGETSRIFF. In DNA form, the CDR3 reads TGTGCCAGCAGTTACGGGGAGACTAGTCGGATCTTCTTC.

V is TRBV6-5 and J is TRBJ1-1; possibly TRBD1 for D (5 bases). Trimming removed 7 bases from V and 7 bases from J, with 16 bases in between. This CDR3 is built from 13 residues. Germline CDR1 MNHEY, CDR2 SVGAGI. The CDR3 spells CASTPPRGNEAFF. The CDR3 nucleotides read TGTGCCAGCACCCCCCCCCGGGGGAATGAAGCTTTCTTT.